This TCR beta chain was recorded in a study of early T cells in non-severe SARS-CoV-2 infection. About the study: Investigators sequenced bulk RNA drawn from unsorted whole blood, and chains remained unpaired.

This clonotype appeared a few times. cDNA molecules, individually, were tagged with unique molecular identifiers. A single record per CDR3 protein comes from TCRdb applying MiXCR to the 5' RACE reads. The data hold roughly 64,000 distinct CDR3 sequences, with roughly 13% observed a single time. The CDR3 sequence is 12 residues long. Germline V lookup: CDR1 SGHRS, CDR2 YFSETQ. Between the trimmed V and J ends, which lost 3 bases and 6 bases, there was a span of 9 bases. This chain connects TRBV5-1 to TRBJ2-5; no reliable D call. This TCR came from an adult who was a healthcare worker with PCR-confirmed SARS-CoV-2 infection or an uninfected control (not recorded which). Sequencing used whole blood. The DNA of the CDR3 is TGCGCCAGCAGCTATATGGAGAAGACCCAGTACTTC. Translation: CASSYMEKTQYF. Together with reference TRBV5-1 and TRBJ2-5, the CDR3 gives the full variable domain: KAGVTQTPRYLIKTRGQQVTLSCSPISGHRSVSWYQQTPGQGLQFLFEYFSETQRNKGNFPGRFSGRQFSNSRSEMNVSTLELGDSALYLCASSYMEKTQYFGPGTRLLVL.